This is a list of T cell receptor beta chains from one sample in a study of blood T cell repertoires in COVID-19. Some clones are missing from TCRdb's copy, which holds only in-frame ones; the method was immunoSEQ multiplex PCR. The sample has about 150,000 clones; approximately 85% are singletons. Sequencing input: peripheral blood. The receptors stem from an elderly man with COVID-19, enrolled during active disease. Both conserved end residues are part of each CDR3. A D gene is named only where the DNA matches it firmly. For some rows the clone size is stated as once, few or many, or as a class when expanded; others skip it.

J gene	D gene	CDR3 length	V gene	clone size	CDR3 DNA	CDR3 protein
TRBJ1-1	NA	13	TRBV7-9	NA	TGTGCCAGCAGCTTAGTACAAAACACTGAAGCTTTCTTT	CASSLVQNTEAFF
TRBJ1-3	TRBD1	16	TRBV6-5	NA	TGTGCCAGCAGTTCCTTCGACAGGGGATATGGAAACACCATATATTTT	CASSSFDRGYGNTIYF
TRBJ1-1	TRBD1	15	TRBV7-2	NA	TGTGCCAGCAGCCTCCTGGACAGGGCAGGCACTGAAGCTTTCTTT	CASSLLDRAGTEAFF
TRBJ2-7	TRBD1	15	TRBV11-1	NA	TGTGCCAGCAGCTTAGTGGGACAGAGGTCCTACGAGCAGTACTTC	CASSLVGQRSYEQYF
TRBJ1-3	TRBD1	15	TRBV19	NA	TGTGCCAGTACCCTGGACAGGGGAGGCGGAAACACCATATATTTT	CASTLDRGGGNTIYF
TRBJ1-4	NA	14	TRBV3-1/TRBV3-2	NA	TGTGCCAGCACCTCACAGGCGGAGGGGGAAAAACTGTTTTTT	CASTSQAEGEKLFF
TRBJ1-1	NA	11	TRBV20-1	NA	TGCAGTGCCGGGAAGAACACTGAAGCTTTCTTT	CSAGKNTEAFF
TRBJ1-2	NA	15	TRBV9	few	TGTGCCAGCAGCGTTACCGGGACTCCCCCCGGCGGCTACACCTTC	CASSVTGTPPGGYTF
TRBJ1-1	NA	13	TRBV2	NA	TGTGCCAGCAGTCCCACGAGGGACACTGAAGCTTTCTTT	CASSPTRDTEAFF
TRBJ2-5	TRBD1	16	TRBV14	NA	TGTGCCAGCAGCCAAGGAGTTCCGGGACAGAAAGAGACCCAGTACTTC	CASSQGVPGQKETQYF
TRBJ1-6	NA	15	TRBV11-1	NA	TGTGCCAGCAGCCCCTTTTCGCGGAGAAATTCACCCCTCCACTTT	CASSPFSRRNSPLHF
TRBJ2-2	NA	15	TRBV18	NA	TGTGCCAGCTCGAACAGGAACTCGAACACCGGGGAGCTGTTTTTT	CASSNRNSNTGELFF
TRBJ2-1	TRBD1	18	TRBV27	few	TGTGCCAGCAGTTTAGGCCTCCCCGTCGGGACAGGGCGCAATGAGCAGTTCTTC	CASSLGLPVGTGRNEQFF
TRBJ2-3	TRBD1	14	TRBV5-1	NA	TGCGCCAGCTACAGGACAGGGGGCACAGATACGCAGTATTTT	CASYRTGGTDTQYF
TRBJ1-6	NA	16	TRBV5-5	NA	TGTGCCAGCAGCTTGGAGGGAGGGGCGGGGAATTCACCCCTCCACTTT	CASSLEGGAGNSPLHF
TRBJ1-1	NA	13	TRBV18	NA	TGTGCCAGCTCACCTCCGGGGAGCACTGAAGCTTTCTTT	CASSPPGSTEAFF
TRBJ1-3	NA	15	TRBV28	once	TGTGCCAGCAGCCGCGACAGATCCTCTGGAAACACCATATATTTT	CASSRDRSSGNTIYF
TRBJ1-1	NA	13	TRBV2	NA	TGTGCCAGCAGTGGGACAGCGAACACTGAAGCTTTCTTT	CASSGTANTEAFF
TRBJ1-6	TRBD1	14	TRBV7-2	NA	TGTGCCAGCAGCTTGACAGGGGCGAATTCACCCCTCCACTTT	CASSLTGANSPLHF
TRBJ1-6	NA	14	TRBV6-5	NA	TGTGCCAGCAGTTACGCAGATTATAATTCACCCCTCCACTTT	CASSYADYNSPLHF
TRBJ2-5	NA	11	TRBV7-9	NA	TGTGCCAGCAGCTTACGGGTGACCCAGTACTTC	CASSLRVTQYF
TRBJ1-4	NA	13	TRBV5-1	NA	TGCGCCAGCAGCTTGGGGCAGGGGGAAAAACTGTTTTTT	CASSLGQGEKLFF
TRBJ1-6	NA	16	TRBV5-1	NA	TGCGCCAGCAGCTTGGGATCAGGGAGGAATAATTCACCCCTCCACTTT	CASSLGSGRNNSPLHF
TRBJ2-1	TRBD1	14	TRBV3-1/TRBV3-2	NA	TGTGCCAGCACCACCGGGACAGGGGGCGAAGAGCAGTTCTTC	CASTTGTGGEEQFF
TRBJ2-7	NA	15	TRBV11-3	NA	TGTGCCAGCAGCTTAGGTGGGGGGTACCTTGAGGAGCAGTACTTC	CASSLGGGYLEEQYF
TRBJ2-5	NA	13	TRBV10-3	NA	TGTGCCATCCGACAGGCGGGGGAAGAGACCCAGTACTTC	CAIRQAGEETQYF
TRBJ2-6	TRBD1	18	TRBV6-1	once	TGTGCCAGCAGTGAAGCTCGTCTGAGGGGGCTGGGGGCCAACGTCCTGACTTTC	CASSEARLRGLGANVLTF
TRBJ1-2	NA	13	TRBV4-1	NA	TGCGCCAGCAGCCAAGGGACAGCCTATGGCTACACCTTC	CASSQGTAYGYTF
TRBJ2-1	TRBD1	16	TRBV6-5	NA	TGTGCCAGCAGTTACTCGCCGGGACAGGGGTACAATGAGCAGTTCTTC	CASSYSPGQGYNEQFF
TRBJ1-2	NA	15	TRBV9	NA	TGTGCCAGCAGCGTATACCCCGGGGAGCTCTATGGCTACACCTTC	CASSVYPGELYGYTF
TRBJ1-2	NA	17	TRBV21-1	few	TGTGCCAGCAGCAAAGCCCCTTCGACAGGGTATCACTATGGCTACACCTTC	CASSKAPSTGYHYGYTF
TRBJ2-7	TRBD2	12	TRBV5-6	few	TGTGCCAGCACCTCGGGAGGGTACGAGCAGTACTTC	CASTSGGYEQYF
TRBJ2-7	NA	11	TRBV10-2	NA	TGCGCCAGCAGTGGAGGGTACGAGCAGTACTTC	CASSGGYEQYF
TRBJ2-5	TRBD1	13	TRBV5-1	NA	TGCGCCAGCAGCCCGGGACAGCAAGAGACCCAGTACTTC	CASSPGQQETQYF
TRBJ1-2	NA	14	TRBV2	NA	TGTGCCAGCAGACCCGGGACATGGAACTATGGCTACACCTTC	CASRPGTWNYGYTF
TRBJ1-2	NA	14	TRBV3-1/TRBV3-2	NA	TGTGCCAGCAGCAGGACCCGTGGGGGGACGGCCTCCAACTGG	CASSRTRGGTASNW
TRBJ1-1	NA	12	TRBV28	NA	TGTGCCAGCAGAATCAGATACACTGAAGCTTTCTTT	CASRIRYTEAFF
TRBJ1-4	NA	14	TRBV5-4	NA	TGTGCCAGCAGCTCAGGGGTCGATCATGAAAAACTGTTTTTT	CASSSGVDHEKLFF
TRBJ2-7	TRBD2	13	TRBV12-3/TRBV12-4	NA	TGTGCCAGCAGTTTCGGGGGGGCAGACGAGCAGTACTTC	CASSFGGADEQYF
TRBJ1-4	NA	14	TRBV11-3	NA	TGTGCCAGCAGCCTTTCTAGAGTTAATGAAAAACTGTTTTTT	CASSLSRVNEKLFF
TRBJ2-5	TRBD1	19	TRBV6-2/TRBV6-3	NA	TGTGCCAGCAGTTTTCGCCTTGGGACAGTCGAGTTGTGGCCAGGGACCCAGTACTTC	CASSFRLGTVELWPGTQYF
TRBJ1-1	NA	13	TRBV10-3	NA	TGTGCCATCAGCAGGGGCCGGGACACTGAAGCTTTCTTT	CAISRGRDTEAFF
TRBJ1-2	NA	13	TRBV5-6	NA	TGTGCCAGCAGCTTGTTACGGACAAGCGGCTACACCTTC	CASSLLRTSGYTF
TRBJ1-5	TRBD1	15	TRBV5-4	NA	TGTGCCAGCAGCCCTGGACAGGGCGCGGGACAGCCCCAGCATTTT	CASSPGQGAGQPQHF